This TCR beta chain comes out of a study of T cell responses to AZD1222 COVID-19 vaccine. Overall study results and limits: Females made up more of the donors, who were largely white British, and clonal diversity may have come out too low. Baseline seropositives among AZD1222 recipients totaled only five to seven. Recipients of two AZD1222 doses showed rising Spike-specific TCR breadth and depth. Targeting of unmutated variant regions was reportedly seen in nearly half of spike-specific TCRs.

The CDR3 is made up of 16 amino acids. Looked up from germline, CDR1 is MNHNY and CDR2 is SVGAGI (reference sequence). Trimming removed 8 bases at V and 7 bases at J, with 24 bases between. Sequenced by immunoSEQ multiplex PCR; TCRdb stores in-frame clones only, minus some. This table holds 64,000 or so clones, 84% found once. Concerning this clone itself: Its antigen is unknown.

Sample: peripheral blood, taken on day 0 of AZD1222 vaccination. This rearrangement joins TRBV6-6 to TRBJ2-1, with D tentatively TRBD1 (7 bases). This TCR was recovered from an adult in good health. In nucleotides, the CDR3 is TGTGCCAGCGGGAAGGCGACAGGGACTTTGAGGAATGAGCAGTTCTTC. Translating it yields CASGKATGTLRNEQFF.